What follows is one TCR beta chain and its context. Its cognate antigen is unknown. The sample is drawn from a study of cytomegalovirus exposure and HLA in healthy donors. The PCR used 60 Vbeta and 13 Jbeta primers. Clones were sequenced by immunoSEQ multiplex PCR, and TCRdb holds only the in-frame ones, with some missing. The data show some 180,000 clones, approximately 80% seen once. The CDR3 has 13 amino acids. Germline V lookup: CDR1 MNHNY, CDR2 SVGAGI (reference sequence). The J segment lost 7 bases and the V segment lost 6 bases, leaving 5 bases of the junction unmatched. Whole-study results and caveats: The study carried out a later analysis of TCR beta sequences. It associated 15,000 to 20,000 of them with specific HLA alleles at a false discovery rate of 0.05. The listing of approximately 160 TCR beta chains classed them as cytomegalovirus-associated. Later, TCR association rates were found to vary by HLA locus, highest for DRB1 and lowest for HLA-C. Equally common other TCR beta chains were less clonally expanded than HLA-associated ones, a later analysis found.

Sequencing input: PBMCs. The sequence derives from a woman aged 25 to 45 in good health and CMV-seropositive. V and J are TRBV6-6 and TRBJ1-2, with 10 bases matching TRBD1. This CDR3 reads CASRLGTGVGYTF. In DNA form, the CDR3 reads TGTGCCAGCAGACTAGGGACAGGGGTTGGCTACACCTTC.